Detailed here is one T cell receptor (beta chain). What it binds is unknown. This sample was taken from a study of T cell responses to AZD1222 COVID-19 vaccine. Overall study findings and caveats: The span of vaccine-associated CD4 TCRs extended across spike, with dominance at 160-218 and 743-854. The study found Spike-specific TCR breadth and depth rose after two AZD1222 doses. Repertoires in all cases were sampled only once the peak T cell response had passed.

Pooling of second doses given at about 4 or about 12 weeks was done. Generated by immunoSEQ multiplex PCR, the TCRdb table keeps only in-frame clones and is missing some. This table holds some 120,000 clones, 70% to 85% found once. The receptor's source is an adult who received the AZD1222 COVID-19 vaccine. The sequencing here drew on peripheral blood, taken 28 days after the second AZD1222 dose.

The CDR3, as DNA: TGTGCCACCAAAGGAGGCTGGAGCACAGATACGCAGTATTTT. This encodes CATKGGWSTDTQYF. The rearrangement joins TRBV28 to TRBJ2-3, with TRBD2 as a possible D gene (5 bases). Germline CDR1 reads MDHEN; CDR2 reads SYDVKM. V was trimmed by 10 bases and J by 0 bases, leaving 14 bases between them. The length of the CDR3 is 14 residues.